This T cell receptor (beta chain) was observed in a study of cytomegalovirus exposure and HLA in healthy donors. This CDR3 region has 13 residues. From germline, CDR1 is GTSNPN and CDR2 SVGIG (reference sequence). V shed 3 bases and J shed 0 bases, with 8 bases lying between them. As concerns this clone: The antigen is not known.

The study, taken as a whole, reports: A previous analysis found most TCR beta V segments productive roughly 87% or roughly 30% of the time.

This PCR relied on a set of 60 Vbeta primers and 13 Jbeta primers. TCRdb keeps only in-frame clones here, not all; method: immunoSEQ multiplex PCR. The data hold around 160,000 clones, with about three quarters observed a single time. This receptor was identified in a man between 40 and 49 years old in good health and CMV-seropositive. J is TRBJ2-5 and V is TRBV30; D is possibly TRBD2 (6 bases). The sequencing input was PBMCs. CDR3 loop: CAWSAGNQETQYF. CDR3 sequence (DNA): TGTGCCTGGAGCGCGGGGAACCAAGAGACCCAGTACTTC.